The T cell receptor (beta chain) described here comes from a study of blood T cell repertoires in COVID-19. Study summary: Acute and convalescent COVID-19 specimens originated in the United States, Italy and Spain.

Authors' analysis steps: For nucleated cells, counts were estimated from reference gene primer amplification. Profiled with immunoSEQ multiplex PCR; TCRdb holds only in-frame clones, not every one. V and J calls and clone size are those listed in that table; D and trimming were worked out from the DNA. The table lists under 130,000 clones, 81% of them singletons. Germline-derived CDR1 and CDR2 are DFQATT and SNEGSKA (reference sequence). The length of the CDR3 is 11 residues. Trimming pared 3 bases from V and 3 bases from J, leaving 5 bases between. The clonotype comes from a man older than 75 with acute or convalescent COVID-19. The sample was peripheral blood. The chain employs TRBV20-1 and TRBJ1-1, with D tentatively TRBD1 (5 bases). CDR3 loop: CSARGHTEAFF. The CDR3 DNA sequence: TGCAGTGCTAGGGGGCACACTGAAGCTTTCTTT.